This TCR beta chain comes out of a study of regulatory T cells in long-lasting Graves disease. Study results and caveats: Persistent disease exhibited a predilection for TRBV28, TRBJ1-2 and TRBJ2-5.

The CDR3 contains 13 residues. V was pared by 6 bases and J by 1 base, with 9 bases between. Time point reported: newly diagnosed GD, antithyroid drugs for less than 3 months. TCR sequences were obtained from RNA taken from PBMCs. One endocrinology department in Xi'an, China, was where patients came from. CDR3-region Arm-PCR and iRepertoire HTBI primers produced the TCR beta libraries. TCRdb re-called the multiplex PCR reads through MiXCR, storing one row per CDR3 protein. Here the sample spans some 500,000 distinct CDR3 sequences, roughly 15% being singletons. This clonotype was counted ten times or more. Its antigen is unidentified. These data were also reused for a study on T cells in Graves' hyperthyroidism and ophthalmopathy. That source reports: HTBI primers were used for first-round RT-PCR of the TCR CDR3.

The rearrangement uses TRBV12-3 or TRBV12-4 and TRBJ1-1; D not resolved. The receptor was isolated from a woman aged 35-60 years with Graves disease. Sequences were derived from peripheral blood mononuclear cells (PBMCs), sampled at new diagnosis, from a patient treated with antithyroid drugs. CDR3 protein: CASSLRPNTEAFF. The CDR3 DNA follows: TGTGCCAGCAGCTTACGACCGAACACTGAAGCTTTCTTT.